This T cell receptor beta chain was recovered during a study of T cell responses to AZD1222 COVID-19 vaccine. The method was immunoSEQ multiplex PCR; TCRdb's version includes in-frame clones alone and lacks a portion of them. The table includes under 200,000 clones, around 86% detected once. For this clone: What it binds is unknown.

Regarding the study as a whole: Reportedly, nearly half the spike-specific TCRs target unmutated variant regions.

Germline lookup yields CDR1 MDHEN and CDR2 SYDVKM. CDR3 length: 15 residues. V lost 3 bases to trimming and J lost 3 bases, with 14 bases between them. The specimen was peripheral blood, collected on day 0 of MenACWY control vaccination. This sequence was found in an adult in good health. The chain joins TRBV28 to TRBJ1-1; D may be TRBD1 (6 bases). The CDR3 here is CASSFWGAGHTEAFF. Written as DNA, the CDR3 is TGTGCCAGCAGTTTTTGGGGGGCGGGCCACACTGAAGCTTTCTTT.